The 24 T cell receptor beta chains listed next were all sequenced from one sample in a study of cytomegalovirus exposure and HLA in healthy donors. The PCR made use of 60 Vbeta and 13 Jbeta primers. Repertoires were generated with immunoSEQ multiplex PCR, while TCRdb's copy carries only in-frame clones and drops some. The sample shows tens of thousands of clones, around 80% of them seen only once. Material: PBMCs. These receptors all stem from a man aged 45-60 years in good health and CMV-seronegative.

The chain employs TRBV19 and TRBJ2-7; possible D gene TRBD2, 6 bases. Trimming removed 8 bases from V and 4 bases from J, with 21 bases in between. The CDR3 is 15 amino acids. The germline V gene encodes CDR1 LNHDA and CDR2 SQIVND (reference sequence). CDR3 sequence reads: CASSGTLSLGYEQYF. In DNA form, the CDR3 reads TGTGCCAGTTCCGGGACTCTAAGTCTAGGATACGAGCAGTACTTC.

The CDR3 spells CASSLSGTVSYEQYF. DNA of the CDR3: TGTGCCAGCAGCCTTAGCGGGACTGTTTCCTACGAGCAGTACTTC. The genes are TRBV4-2 and TRBJ2-7; 8 nucleotides align to TRBD2. CDR1 and CDR2 from the germline V gene are LGHNA and YNFKEQ. This CDR3 region has 15 residues. Trimming removed 4 bases from V and 1 base from J; junction bases left unmatched: 6.

The rearrangement uses TRBV5-1 and TRBJ2-3; D is possibly TRBD2 (6 bases). CDR1 SGHRS and CDR2 YFSETQ come from the germline V gene. The CDR3 runs to 16 residues. The ends were cut back, 0 bases at V and 4 bases at J, with 15 bases in the middle. The CDR3 nucleotides read TGCGCCAGCAGCTTGGAACTGCGGGGCCGCGCAGATACGCAGTATTTT. It is translated as CASSLELRGRADTQYF.

The chain uses TRBV9 and TRBJ2-7, with 9 bases matching TRBD2. CDR3 length: 15 amino acids. Germline V lookup: CDR1 SGDLS, CDR2 YYNGEE. J was trimmed by 2 bases and V by 4 bases; bases with no gene match: 7. For the CDR3, the DNA is TGTGCCAGCAGCTTTAGCGGGGGTGATACCTACGAGCAGTACTTC. Encoded protein: CASSFSGGDTYEQYF.

V is TRBV19 and J is TRBJ1-2; TRBD1 matches 9 bases. CDR3 size: 15 residues. V gave up 7 bases and J gave up 1 base; unmatched junction bases: 7. Germline CDR1 and CDR2: LNHDA and SQIVND (reference sequence). The CDR3: CASKGDRVNNYGYTF. The CDR3, as DNA: TGTGCCAGTAAAGGGGACAGGGTCAATAACTATGGCTACACCTTC.

This rearrangement joins TRBV5-4 to TRBJ2-2; the D is unclear. The germline V and J ends were trimmed by 0 bases and 4 bases, with 10 bases remaining between them. The germline gives CDR1 SGHNT, CDR2 YYREEE (reference sequence). The CDR3 contains 15 residues. The CDR3 bases are TGTGCCAGCAGCTTGGATCTAGTAGGCACCGGGGAGCTGTTTTTT. As protein: CASSLDLVGTGELFF.

The rearrangement joins TRBV5-8 to TRBJ1-6; D is ambiguous. Germline-derived CDR1 and CDR2 are SGHTS and YDEGEE. The V gene lost 0 bases and the J gene lost 0 bases, with 10 bases spanning the gap. The CDR3 has 17 amino acids. In DNA, the CDR3 is TGTGCCAGCAGCTTGGGACACCACAGCTCCTATAATTCACCCCTCCACTTT. This gives the protein CASSLGHHSSYNSPLHF.

V gene TRBV27 combines with J gene TRBJ2-7, with 8 bases that match TRBD1. Trimming took 6 bases from V and 5 from J; bases not matched to a gene: 12. Germline-derived CDR1 and CDR2 are MNHEY and SMNVEV (reference sequence). CDR3 length equals 15 residues. The CDR3: CASRKMGQVRNEQYF. CDR3 in DNA: TGTGCCAGCAGAAAAATGGGACAGGTTAGGAACGAGCAGTACTTC.

This sequence joins TRBV28 and TRBJ2-2; 8 bases are shared with TRBD1. CDR3 length: 15 amino acids. Trimming cost V 3 bases and J 5 bases; bases outside gene matches: 5. CDR1 MDHEN and CDR2 SYDVKM come from the germline V gene. The DNA of the CDR3 is TGTGCCAGCAGTTTCTGGACAGGGAGAACCGGGGAGCTGTTTTTT. The encoded protein is CASSFWTGRTGELFF.

Only a few counts were recorded for this clone. The V call is TRBV11-3, the J call TRBJ2-2, with 7 bases fitting TRBD1. V lost 4 bases, J lost 7 bases, and 12 bases stayed unmatched. Germline V gene data show CDR1 as SGHNT and CDR2 as YENEEA. This CDR3 has 16 residues. The CDR3 coding sequence is TGTGCCAGCAGCTCAAAAAAAGGGGGCTATCACGGGGAGCTGTTTTTT. Amino acid sequence: CASSSKKGGYHGELFF.

The table lists this clone with many counts. DNA of the CDR3: TGTGCCAGTAGTATAGGGGAGGTGAACACTGAAGCTTTCTTT. This translates into CASSIGEVNTEAFF. The V gene is TRBV19, the J gene TRBJ1-1; D is ambiguous. CDR3 size: 14 residues. Between the trimmed V and J ends, which lost 1 base and 0 bases, there was a span of 6 bases. Per the germline V gene, CDR1 is LNHDA and CDR2 is SQIVND (reference sequence).

The V call is TRBV25-1, the J call TRBJ2-4; possibly TRBD1 for D (6 bases). CDR3 length: 15 residues. Germline CDR1 is MGHDK and CDR2 is SYGVNS. Trimming took off 7 bases at V and 7 bases at J, with 20 bases between the two ends. CDR3 residues: CASTTTGTWVNIQYF. The DNA of the CDR3 is TGTGCCAGCACCACTACCGGGACATGGGTTAACATTCAGTACTTC.

This clone is a singleton in its sample. The chain joins TRBV28 to TRBJ2-7; perhaps TRBD1 as D (5 bases). The V and J ends lost 6 bases and 3 bases respectively, with 9 bases between them. CDR3 size: 12 residues. Germline V gene lookup returns CDR1 MDHEN and CDR2 SYDVKM. CDR3 in DNA: TGTGCCAGCAGGGGGCGAAGCTACGAGCAGTACTTC. The encoded protein is CASRGRSYEQYF.

The genes are TRBV5-5 and TRBJ1-1; D call uncertain. V was clipped by 2 bases and J by 1 base, with 15 bases between them. The germline gives CDR1 SGHKS, CDR2 YYEKEE (reference sequence). This CDR3 region has 16 residues. CDR3 sequence reads: CASSFREVGRNTEAFF. The CDR3 DNA reads TGTGCCAGCAGCTTTCGGGAGGTCGGTAGGAACACTGAAGCTTTCTTT.

This chain links TRBV19 with TRBJ2-3; D not certain. Trimming removed 3 bases at V and 5 bases at J, with 15 bases between. Germline V gene lookup returns CDR1 LNHDA and CDR2 SQIVND (reference sequence). The CDR3 contains 15 residues. CDR3 protein: CASSIVSFPEDTQYF. CDR3 coding DNA: TGTGCCAGTAGTATCGTATCTTTTCCAGAAGATACGCAGTATTTT. Combining the CDR3 with reference TRBV19 and TRBJ2-3 gives the whole variable domain DGGITQSPKYLFRKEGQNVTLSCEQNLNHDAMYWYRQDPGQGLRLIYYSQIVNDFQKGDIAEGYSVSREKKESFPLTVTSAQKNPTAFYLCASSIVSFPEDTQYFGPGTRLTVL.

In nucleotides, the CDR3 is TGTGCCAGCAGTCCCCCGGGGGTCGGGAAGGATGAGCAGTTCTTC. This translates into CASSPPGVGKDEQFF. This chain connects TRBV6-6 to TRBJ2-1; TRBD2 might be the D (6 bases). Germline V gene sequence: CDR1 MNHNY, CDR2 SVGAGI (reference sequence). There are 15 residues in the CDR3. With 5 bases removed from V and 8 bases from J, the gap between germline ends came to 19 bases.

The CDR3 sequence: CASGSKGRTEAFF. The CDR3 DNA sequence: TGTGCCAGCGGCTCAAAGGGGAGGACTGAAGCTTTCTTT. The chain uses TRBV6-5 and TRBJ1-1, with TRBD1 as a possible D gene (5 bases). The V gene's germline CDR1 is MNHEY and CDR2 SVGAGI. CDR3 length equals 13 residues. Trimming cost V 8 bases and J 5 bases, with 15 bases left between them.

A note on this clone: The sample carries other DNA sequences with the same CDR3. Written as DNA, the CDR3 is TGTGCCTCTCCGACAGGGGGCTATGGCTACACCTTC. Translation: CASPTGGYGYTF. The chain recombines TRBV30 with TRBJ1-2; 9 nucleotides match TRBD1. The trim removed 7 bases at V and 4 bases at J, leaving 4 bases unmatched. This CDR3 region has 12 residues. Per the germline V gene, CDR1 is GTSNPN and CDR2 is SVGIG (reference sequence). The full variable domain, rest sourced from reference TRBV30 and TRBJ1-2, is SQTIHQWPATLVQPVGSPLSLECTVEGTSNPNLYWYRQAAGRGLQLLFYSVGIGQISSEVPQNLSASRPQDRQFILSSKKLLLSDSGFYLCASPTGGYGYTFGSGTRLTVV.

The chain has TRBV2 and TRBJ1-1; possibly TRBD1 for D (6 bases). CDR3 length equals 14 residues. CDR1 is SNHLY, CDR2 FYNNEI, per germline. The V and J ends lost 4 bases and 5 bases respectively, with 14 bases between them. The CDR3 reads CASSGRGRGTEAFF. CDR3 bases: TGTGCCAGCAGTGGGCGGGGGAGGGGGACTGAAGCTTTCTTT.

In this sample, this clone turned up once. The chain links TRBV28 to TRBJ2-7, with D possibly being TRBD2 (6 bases). The CDR3 sequence is 15 residues long. Trimming took off 4 bases at V and 0 bases at J, with 13 bases between the two ends. Per the germline V gene, CDR1 is MDHEN and CDR2 is SYDVKM. CDR3 coding DNA: TGTGCCAGCAGTTCCATCGCGGGGAGCTCCTACGAGCAGTACTTC. It translates to CASSSIAGSSYEQYF.

The chain couples TRBV18 to TRBJ1-1; TRBD1 is a possible D gene (6 bases). This CDR3 has 13 amino acids. In germline, CDR1 is KGHSH, CDR2 LQKENI. Trimming cost V 6 bases and J 0 bases, with 8 bases left between them. In DNA form, the CDR3 reads TGTGCCAGCTCGGACAGCATGAACACTGAAGCTTTCTTT. Amino acids: CASSDSMNTEAFF.

This rearrangement joins TRBV7-9 to TRBJ1-4; TRBD1 aligns across 7 bases. CDR1 and CDR2 from the germline V gene are SEHNR and FQNEAQ (reference sequence). The CDR3 covers 11 residues. CDR3: CGGDSNEKLFF. In DNA, the CDR3 is TGTGGGGGGGACAGTAATGAAAAACTGTTTTTT.

This clone was found once. The CDR3 nucleotides read TGTGCCAGCCGCCTGACTTGGGGCTACACCTTC. It translates to CASRLTWGYTF. The chain is built from TRBV28 and TRBJ1-2; D unresolved. Germline V gene data show CDR1 as MDHEN and CDR2 as SYDVKM. The CDR3 extends over 11 amino acids. V lost 8 bases and J 8 bases, leaving 12 bases between the germline ends.

In DNA form, the CDR3 reads TGTGCCAGCAGTTTAGACACGAATCCGTATCAGCCCCAGCATTTT. It codes for CASSLDTNPYQPQHF. The chain recombines TRBV28 with TRBJ1-5; no firm D call. Germline assignment: CDR1 MDHEN and CDR2 SYDVKM. The CDR3 extends over 15 amino acids. V lost 2 bases, J lost 5 bases, and 13 bases lay in between.